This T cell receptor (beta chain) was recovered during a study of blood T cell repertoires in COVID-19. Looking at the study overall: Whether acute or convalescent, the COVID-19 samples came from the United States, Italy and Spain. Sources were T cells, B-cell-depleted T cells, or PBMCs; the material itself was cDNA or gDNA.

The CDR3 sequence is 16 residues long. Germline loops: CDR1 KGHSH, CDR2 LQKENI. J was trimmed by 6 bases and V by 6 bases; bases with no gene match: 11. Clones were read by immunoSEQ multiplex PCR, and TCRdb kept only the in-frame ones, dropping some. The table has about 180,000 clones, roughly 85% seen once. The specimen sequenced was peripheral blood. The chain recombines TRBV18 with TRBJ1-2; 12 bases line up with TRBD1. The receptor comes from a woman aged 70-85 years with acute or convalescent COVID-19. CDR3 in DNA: TGTGCCAGCTCGCTTCCGGGACAGGGGGCGAATAATGGCTACACCTTC. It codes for CASSLPGQGANNGYTF. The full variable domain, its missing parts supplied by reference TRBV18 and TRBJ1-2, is NAGVMQNPRHLVRRRGQEARLRCSPMKGHSHVYWYRQLPEEGLKFMVYLQKENIIDESGMPKERFSAEFPKEGPSILRIQQVVRGDSAAYFCASSLPGQGANNGYTFGSGTRLTVV.